This paragraph reports one T cell receptor (beta chain). Only in-frame clones appear in the TCRdb table, and some are missing; sequencing was by immunoSEQ multiplex PCR. Seen here are a few hundred thousand clones, roughly 86% observed once, and the top ten hold around 1.9%. Ages ranged from about 18 to 100 years, with residence in 20 to 30 US areas. This record comes from a study of blood T cell repertoires in COVID-19. The material sequenced was PBMCs or T cells enriched from blood (not recorded which). This receptor was identified in a man between 40 and 49 years old in a cohort exposed to, infected with or recovered from COVID-19 (not recorded which).

The CDR3 reads CASSLDRGSWETQYF. The CDR3 DNA sequence: TGTGCCAGCAGCTTAGATCGTGGGAGTTGGGAGACCCAGTACTTC. The chain links TRBV7-2 to TRBJ2-5; perhaps TRBD2 as D (5 bases). The V end lost 1 base, the J end lost 5 bases, and 14 bases lay between the germline ends. The CDR3 loop spans 15 amino acids. Germline V gene lookup returns CDR1 SGHTA and CDR2 FQGNSA.